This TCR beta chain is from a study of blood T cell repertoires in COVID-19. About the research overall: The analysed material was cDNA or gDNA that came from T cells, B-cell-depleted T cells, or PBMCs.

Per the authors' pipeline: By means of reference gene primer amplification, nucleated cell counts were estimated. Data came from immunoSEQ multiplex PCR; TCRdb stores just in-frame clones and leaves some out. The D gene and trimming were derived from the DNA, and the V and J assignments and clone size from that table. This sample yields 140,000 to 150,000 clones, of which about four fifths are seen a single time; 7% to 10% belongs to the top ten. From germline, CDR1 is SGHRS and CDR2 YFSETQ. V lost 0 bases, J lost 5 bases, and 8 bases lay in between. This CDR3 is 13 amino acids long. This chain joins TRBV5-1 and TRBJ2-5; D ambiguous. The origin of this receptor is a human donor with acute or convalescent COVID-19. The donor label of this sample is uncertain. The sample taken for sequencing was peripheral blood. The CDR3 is CASSLDHGETQYF. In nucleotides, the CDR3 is TGCGCCAGCAGCTTGGACCACGGGGAGACCCAGTACTTC.